Below are 18 T cell receptor beta chains sequenced from a single sample in a study of T cells in Graves' hyperthyroidism and ophthalmopathy. Amplified TCR beta CDR3 regions came from RNA transcripts. HTBI primers were the set used in a first-round RT-PCR of the TCR CDR3. TCRdb reanalysed the multiplex PCR reads using MiXCR and keeps one entry per CDR3 protein. Of hundreds of thousands of distinct CDR3 sequences in the sample, 14% to 15% were seen once. The sequenced material came from blood. The receptor set was obtained from a woman aged 40 to 49 with Graves' ophthalmopathy.

The sample holds many counts of this clonotype. DNA for the CDR3: TGTGCCAGCAGTCAACAGGGGCGGGAAGGTGAAGCTTTCTTT. It encodes CASSQQGREGEAFF. This rearrangement joins TRBV6-1 to TRBJ1-1; 7 bases are shared with TRBD1. V lost 5 bases to trimming and J lost 7 bases; unmatched junction nucleotides: 10. Germline CDR1 reads MNHNS; CDR2 reads SASEGT. CDR3 length: 14 residues.

This clonotype was found many times. V usage is TRBV6-2 or TRBV6-3 and J usage is TRBJ2-7; tentative D call: TRBD2 (5 bases). Germline V CDR1 and CDR2: MNHEY, SVGEGT. V lost 7 bases and J 4 bases, leaving 14 bases between the germline ends. CDR3 length equals 13 residues. In DNA, the CDR3 is TGTGCCAGCAACGACACTCCGGGGTACGAGCAGTACTTC. Protein product: CASNDTPGYEQYF.

As DNA, the CDR3 is TGTGCCAGCAGTGGACAGCCGAACACCGGGGAGCTGTTTTTT. It yields the protein CASSGQPNTGELFF. The chain employs TRBV2 and TRBJ2-2; possible D gene TRBD1, 5 bases. Germline V gene data show CDR1 as SNHLY and CDR2 as FYNNEI. The CDR3 has 14 amino acids. Trimming left V 4 bases short and J 0 bases short, with 6 bases between.

The sample holds many counts of this clonotype. V and J are TRBV15 and TRBJ2-6; D is undetermined. The V end was cut by 0 bases, the J end by 0 bases, with 6 bases between. The length of the CDR3 is 16 residues. Germline V CDR1 and CDR2: LNHNV, YYDKDF (reference sequence). Here the CDR3 reads CATSREGFSGANVLTF. CDR3 DNA: TGTGCCACCAGCAGAGAAGGGTTCTCTGGGGCCAACGTCCTGACTTTC. Looking up the rest from reference TRBV15 and TRBJ2-6 gives the full variable domain: DAMVIQNPRYQVTQFGKPVTLSCSQTLNHNVMYWYQQKSSQAPKLLFHYYDKDFNNEADTPDNFQSRRPNTSFCFLDIRSPGLGDTAMYLCATSREGFSGANVLTFGAGSRLTVL.

The table lists this clonotype with a few counts. The chain is built from TRBV24-1 and TRBJ2-7; TRBD1 agrees at 8 bases. Germline CDR1 reads KGHDR; CDR2 reads SFDVKD. V was clipped by 3 bases and J by 4 bases; unmatched bases: 7. The CDR3 runs 15 residues. The CDR3 region has the DNA TGTGCCACCAGTGATCCGACAGGGGATGATTACGAGCAGTACTTC. This translates into CATSDPTGDDYEQYF.

In its sample, this clonotype was seen many times. CDR3 amino acids: CATSERTSGEQYF. CDR3 DNA: TGTGCCACCAGTGAGAGAACTAGCGGCGAGCAGTACTTC. The V gene is TRBV24-1, the J gene TRBJ2-7; TRBD2 matches 8 bases. V shed 4 bases, J shed 6 bases, and the junction held 4 bases outside the gene matches. Germline CDR1 reads KGHDR; CDR2 reads SFDVKD. The CDR3 length is 13 residues.

V is TRBV24-1 and J is TRBJ1-1; 8 positions agree with TRBD1. V was pared by 5 bases and J by 4 bases, with 8 bases of the junction left unmatched. In germline, CDR1 is KGHDR, CDR2 SFDVKD. The CDR3 is 15 amino acids. The CDR3, as DNA: TGTGCCACCAGTGGCTCAACAGGGGGATTCACTGAAGCTTTCTTT. Translation: CATSGSTGGFTEAFF.

This clonotype came up many times. The gene calls are TRBV19 and TRBJ2-7; no clear D gene. Trimming left V 5 bases short and J 2 bases short, with 13 bases between. CDR1 and CDR2 from the germline V gene are LNHDA and SQIVND (reference sequence). This CDR3 has 14 residues. CDR3: CASSVLFRAYEQYF. CDR3 DNA sequence: TGTGCCAGTAGTGTCCTTTTTAGGGCCTACGAGCAGTACTTC.

This clonotype occurred once. The V and J genes are TRBV15 and TRBJ1-1; TRBD1 might be the D (6 bases). There are 16 residues in the CDR3. Germline CDR1 reads LNHNV; CDR2 reads YYDKDF (reference sequence). Trimming took 0 bases from V and 1 from J, leaving 12 bases between them. CDR3 region: CATSRDRKGGNTEAFF. CDR3 DNA sequence: TGTGCCACCAGCAGAGATAGGAAAGGGGGGAACACTGAAGCTTTCTTT. Variable domain in full (rest from reference TRBV15 and TRBJ1-1): DAMVIQNPRYQVTQFGKPVTLSCSQTLNHNVMYWYQQKSSQAPKLLFHYYDKDFNNEADTPDNFQSRRPNTSFCFLDIRSPGLGDTAMYLCATSRDRKGGNTEAFFGQGTRLTVV.

This clonotype was counted at least ten times. This sequence joins TRBV5-1 and TRBJ1-1; 10 bases match TRBD1. The CDR3 totals 12 residues. Germline CDR1 reads SGHRS; CDR2 reads YFSETQ. J gave up 12 bases and V 4 bases, and 6 bases lay outside the gene matches. The CDR3 is CASSPGQGRTFF. CDR3 DNA: TGCGCCAGCAGCCCGGGACAGGGGCGGACTTTCTTT.

At least ten counts were recorded for this clonotype. The rearrangement links TRBV28 to TRBJ2-7, with D perhaps TRBD2 (6 bases). V shed 1 base and J shed 3 bases, with 16 bases lying between them. The CDR3 has 16 residues. Germline values: CDR1 MDHEN, CDR2 SYDVKM. The CDR3 sequence: CASSLSPGEYGYEQYF. The CDR3 DNA reads TGTGCCAGCAGTTTATCACCGGGAGAGTACGGCTACGAGCAGTACTTC.

This clonotype was recorded at least ten times. The chain recombines TRBV12-3 or TRBV12-4 with TRBJ2-5; D unclear. CDR3 size: 17 residues. V lost 2 bases, J lost 5 bases, and 21 bases lay in between. CDR3 DNA sequence: TGTGCCAGCAGTTTACGATGGGTGCCCGCGGACCGGGAGACCCAGTACTTC. Its translation: CASSLRWVPADRETQYF.

This clonotype was seen at least ten times. The chain has TRBV20-1 and TRBJ1-1, with TRBD1 identical over 9 bases. The CDR3 is 15 amino acids. Germline CDR1 and CDR2: DFQATT and SNEGSKA (reference sequence). V gave up 5 bases and J gave up 5 bases; unmatched junction bases: 12. The CDR3, as DNA: TGCAGTGCTCATCTCCCGGGACAGGGTCGAACTGAAGCTTTCTTT. This sequence encodes CSAHLPGQGRTEAFF.

This clonotype turned up a few times. The chain employs TRBV18 and TRBJ2-5; no definite D call. The CDR3 runs to 13 residues. Germline-derived CDR1 and CDR2 are KGHSH and LQKENI. The V end lost 1 base, the J end lost 7 bases, and 10 bases lay between the germline ends. This CDR3 reads CASSPQPTGTQYF. In nucleotides, the CDR3 is TGTGCCAGCTCACCACAGCCCACGGGGACCCAGTACTTC.

This clonotype was seen many times. In DNA form, the CDR3 reads TGTGCCAGCAGTAAAGTCGACAGGGCCAACGAGCAGTACTTC. It encodes CASSKVDRANEQYF. The rearrangement uses TRBV7-9 and TRBJ2-7; 7 bases are shared with TRBD1. Germline CDR1 reads SEHNR; CDR2 reads FQNEAQ (reference sequence). The CDR3 contains 14 residues. The V segment lost 6 bases and the J segment 5 bases; nucleotides outside the gene matches: 10. The entire variable domain, with the rest obtained from reference TRBV7-9 and TRBJ2-7, is as follows: DTGVSQNPRHKITKRGQNVTFRCDPISEHNRLYWYRQTLGQGPEFLTYFQNEAQLEKSRLLSDRFSAERPKGSFSTLEIQRTEQGDSAMYLCASSKVDRANEQYFGPGTRLTVT.

At least ten counts were recorded for this clonotype. The J gene is TRBJ2-5, the V gene TRBV7-2; weak D call: TRBD2 (6 bases). The ends were cut back, 5 bases at V and 3 bases at J, with 13 bases in the middle. CDR3 length: 14 residues. Germline assignment: CDR1 SGHTA and CDR2 FQGNSA. DNA for the CDR3: TGTGCCAGCAGCCACGGGGGTTTGGAAGAGACCCAGTACTTC. It encodes CASSHGGLEETQYF.

This clonotype was found many times. This chain joins TRBV12-3 or TRBV12-4 and TRBJ2-5; the D is unclear. The CDR3 loop spans 12 amino acids. V was pared by 5 bases and J by 5 bases, with 9 bases between. Written as DNA, the CDR3 is TGTGCCAGCAGTCTTATCCGGGAGACCCAGTACTTC. Protein sequence: CASSLIRETQYF.

This clonotype was recorded many times. The chain is built from TRBV25-1 and TRBJ2-7; D might be TRBD1 (6 bases). The CDR3 has 13 amino acids. V lost 8 bases and J 3 bases, leaving 14 bases between the germline ends. Per germline, CDR1 MGHDK and CDR2 SYGVNS. The CDR3 is CASSDRANYEQYF. For the CDR3, the DNA is TGTGCCAGCTCGGACAGAGCCAACTACGAGCAGTACTTC.